The entry below describes one TCR beta chain. This clone is a singleton in its sample. It lacks a known antigen. No base qualities exist here, and no much larger clone lies one base off it. Via the germline V gene, CDR1 is SNHLY and CDR2 FYNNEI. The CDR3 sequence holds 14 residues, the cysteine and phenylalanine included. The sequence is cut down to CDR3 DNA, 42 bases in frame from base 1. V was cut back by 2 bases and J by 7 bases, leaving a gap of 14 bases between them. Using the deep immunoSEQ assay, multiplex PCR amplified TCR CDR3 regions from genomic DNA. Extracted genomic DNA from each cell subset was spread evenly across all wells of several immunoSEQ 96-well plates, with each plate serving as a replicate. For sorted subsets, approximately 210 ng genomic DNA, equal to approximately 30,000 T cell genomes, was loaded into each replicate PCR. Purified libraries were quantified with a Qubit 3.0 fluorometer, sized on a Bioanalyzer 2100, and re-quantified with the KAPA Library Quantification kit. Every immunoSEQ 96-well plate was sequenced on a separate single-read 150-cycle Illumina NextSeq 550 flow cell. As for how the authors treated the data: Because only junctional sequences without quality scores were contained in the immunoSEQ output, filtering matching that applied to full-length reads could not be performed. Sequences were annotated with PyIR, a Python wrapper for IgBLAST v1.9, and V/J genes and CDR3 were assigned using IMGT germline references. Any read was removed if the V/J assignment was weak (E-value above 1e-6), the CDR3 was missing, or the read contained stop codons, out-of-frame junctions, or ambiguous translated residues. V3J clonotypes were defined as sequences sharing the same inferred V gene, J gene, and CDR3 amino acid sequence. Percentage overlap between repertoires was calculated by dividing the number of shared unique clonotypes by the size of the smaller repertoire. Repertoire richness was assessed with RTK rarefaction, the Chao1 estimator, and Recon v2.1 estimates of unobserved clonotypes. For all TCRbeta clonotypes obtained by the gDNA method from a handful of donors, generation probabilities were computed with OLGA. TCRdb limited this immuneACCESS table to in-frame rearrangements with V and J called. A share of clones is missing; checked studies link under half to unresolved V genes, and the rest is unexplained. V, J and clone size derive from that table, while D and trimming were established from the DNA sequence. Here the sample has around 1,900,000 clones; just over 90% occur a single time. Less than 2% of the sample comes from the top ten.

These data come from a study of shared clonotypes between healthy human individuals (dated by TCRdb to the early 2020s). Regarding the study in general: Three men and two women, aged 18 to 49 years, made up the cohort. For each donor, CD4 naive and CD4 memory were each given three plates, CD8 naive was given two plates, and CD8 memory was given one plate. To estimate repertoire size and how much clonotypes are shared between individuals, the study performed deep sequencing of blood TCR repertoires from a few healthy adults. Different laboratories and diverse techniques were used to prepare libraries and sequence TCR repertoires, to increase sequencing depth and limit assay-specific biases. Leukapheresis yielded between about 0.85 and 10 billion PBMCs per donor. The study at large found these results: Larger estimated clonotype richness was generally found for naive subsets than for memory subsets. Sampling was limited to blood, and TCR repertoires in tissue likely differ from TCR repertoires in blood. The small number of donors limited the genetic and exposure-history diversity represented. Higher generation probabilities were observed for clonotypes shared by all four sorted-subset donors than for non-shared clonotypes. Pairwise subsampling led to the expectation that sequencing depth would affect the degree of clonotype sharing among donors. Sharing across several donors was observed for 4.5% to 6.5% of naive CD4, over 3% of naive CD8, about 2.5% of memory CD4, and roughly 0.4% of memory CD8 clonotypes. Incomplete sequencing was indicated by rarefaction of sorted-subset datasets, despite the large sequencing depth.

CD8 naive samples were obtained by positive selection for CCR7 among CD45RO-negative cells, yielding a CD45RA+CCR7+ population from which TemRA cells were excluded. The donors were healthy, HIV-negative adults with no recently reported acute infections or vaccinations. Every donor was a Caucasian adult residing in Nashville, Tennessee, USA. Blood was obtained by leukapheresis, after which PBMCs were separated by Ficoll-Histopaque density gradient centrifugation and cryopreserved in liquid nitrogen vapor phase. Analytical flow cytometry was used to check the purity and quantity of each magnetically sorted T cell population. Each sorted fraction had its genomic DNA isolated and then quantified by UV absorbance on a Nanodrop 2000c.

The sequence came from a man between 18 and 29 years old in good health. Some clones in this sample may be carry-over from other donors' samples. Sequencing input: naive CD8+ T cells from PBMCs. Reading the label with the study, this specimen's cell subset or site is: CD45RA+CCR7+. The rearranged chain carries TRBV2 and TRBJ1-1; the D gene is not confidently resolved. In nucleotides, the sequence is TGTGCCAGCAGTGAAAGGGTGGTGGGCAATGAAGCTTTCTTT. Its translation reads: CASSERVVGNEAFF. With all but the CDR3 taken from the reference TRBV2 and TRBJ1-1 genes, the full variable domain is: EPEVTQTPSHQVTQMGQEVILRCVPISNHLYFYWYRQILGQKVEFLVSFYNNEISEKSEIFDDQFSVERPDGSNFTLKIRSTKLEDSAMYFCASSERVVGNEAFFGQGTRLTVV.